These T cell receptor beta chains were read from a single sample in a study of OX40 agonist ivuxolimab in advanced cancers. Using immunoSEQ multiplex PCR, the repertoire was profiled, and TCRdb retains in-frame clones only, with some absent. The table includes tens of thousands of clones, about nine tenths detected once. Sequenced here: CD4+ or CD8+ T cells sorted from blood, sampled in a trial of the OX40 agonist ivuxolimab. The receptors come from an adult with an advanced solid tumor such as melanoma, head and neck, liver or kidney cancer. Both conserved end residues are part of each CDR3. Fields, in order: V gene, J gene, clone size, D gene, CDR3 DNA, CDR3 protein. D genes are given only for firm matches. The listing skips clone size in some rows; elsewhere it reads once, few, many or a size class.

V: TRBV9; J: TRBJ1-2; size: -; D: -; DNA: TGTGCCAGCAGCGTAGCATTTTTCTACACCTTC; CDR3: CASSVAFFYTF
V: TRBV4-1; J: TRBJ2-7; size: -; D: TRBD1; DNA: TGCGCCAGCAGACGCGGGACAGGGGGCATCTACGAGCAGTACTTC; CDR3: CASRRGTGGIYEQYF
V: TRBV5-1; J: TRBJ2-5; size: -; D: -; DNA: TGCGCCAGCAGGTCGGTCCCAGGCGCTCAAGAGACCCAGTACTTC; CDR3: CASRSVPGAQETQYF
V: TRBV13; J: TRBJ1-1; size: -; D: -; DNA: TGTGCCAGCGGGCAGGGCTCTGAAGCTTTCTTT; CDR3: CASGQGSEAFF
V: TRBV11-1; J: TRBJ2-1; size: few; D: TRBD2; DNA: TGTGCCAGCCGAAACTCGGGACTAGCGGAAAATGAGCAGTTCTTC; CDR3: CASRNSGLAENEQFF
V: TRBV4-2; J: TRBJ2-1; size: few; D: -; DNA: TGTGCCAGCAGCGCAGACGGGACCGCGGGCAATGAGCAGTTCTTC; CDR3: CASSADGTAGNEQFF
V: TRBV4-1; J: TRBJ2-2; size: -; D: TRBD1; DNA: TGCGCCAGCAGCCAATCACAGGGGGCCGGGGAGCTGTTTTTT; CDR3: CASSQSQGAGELFF
V: TRBV30; J: TRBJ2-7; size: -; D: TRBD1; DNA: TGTGCCTGGAGGTGGGGGACAGGGGACAGAGAGCAGTACTTC; CDR3: CAWRWGTGDREQYF
V: TRBV7-3; J: TRBJ2-1; size: -; D: TRBD2; DNA: TGTGCCAGCAGCTTGGCGGGAGGGCTTAACAATGAGCAGTTCTTC; CDR3: CASSLAGGLNNEQFF
V: TRBV10-3; J: TRBJ1-3; size: -; D: -; DNA: TGTGCCATCATGGAGGGGGGAAACACCATATATTTT; CDR3: CAIMEGGNTIYF
V: TRBV29-1; J: TRBJ2-5; size: -; D: TRBD1; DNA: TGCAGCGTTATAGTAGGGGGCGGAGAGACCCAGTACTTC; CDR3: CSVIVGGGETQYF
V: TRBV18; J: TRBJ2-7; size: -; D: -; DNA: TGTGCCAGCTCACCACCCCCGGACAGCTCCTACGAGCAGTACTTC; CDR3: CASSPPPDSSYEQYF
V: TRBV9; J: TRBJ2-5; size: -; D: -; DNA: TGTGCCAGCAGCCCCCCCACAAGCCAAGAGACCCAGTACTTC; CDR3: CASSPPTSQETQYF
V: TRBV10-2; J: TRBJ1-4; size: -; D: -; DNA: TGCGCCAGCAGTGTGGGTGAAAAACTGTTTTTT; CDR3: CASSVGEKLFF
V: TRBV11-2; J: TRBJ2-2; size: -; D: -; DNA: TGTGCCACCCGGAAGGACACCGGGGAGCTGTTTTTT; CDR3: CATRKDTGELFF
V: TRBV2; J: TRBJ2-6; size: -; D: -; DNA: TGTGCCAGCAGCCCCTGGGAGGACTCGCCATTCTCTGGGGCCAACGTCCTGACTTTC; CDR3: CASSPWEDSPFSGANVLTF
V: TRBV28; J: TRBJ2-3; size: -; D: -; DNA: TGTGCCAGCAGTTTCGTGGAACGACCCACAGATACGCAGTATTTT; CDR3: CASSFVERPTDTQYF
V: TRBV27; J: TRBJ2-3; size: -; D: -; DNA: TGTGCCAGCAGTTTGATAACGTCCGGGCCAGATACGCAGTATTTT; CDR3: CASSLITSGPDTQYF
V: TRBV5-5; J: TRBJ2-3; size: -; D: TRBD2; DNA: TGTGCCAGCAGCTTGGTTTTTTGGGCTAGCGGGACTGGAGTAGATACGCAGTATTTT; CDR3: CASSLVFWASGTGVDTQYF
V: TRBV14; J: TRBJ1-1; size: -; D: -; DNA: TGTGCCAGCAGCCACTGGGGTTACACTGAAGCTTTCTTT; CDR3: CASSHWGYTEAFF
V: TRBV9; J: TRBJ2-1; size: -; D: -; DNA: TGTGCCAGCAGCGACCGCATAGAGCAGTTCTTC; CDR3: CASSDRIEQFF
V: TRBV7-6; J: TRBJ1-1; size: -; D: TRBD1; DNA: TGTGCCAGCAGCTCGACAGGGGGCGGTTTGTACACTGAAGCTTTCTTT; CDR3: CASSSTGGGLYTEAFF
V: TRBV4-3; J: TRBJ2-3; size: -; D: TRBD2; DNA: TGCGCCAGCAGCCAAGAGTCCGGACTAGCGGGCCACCACTCCTTCACAGATACGCAGTATTTT; CDR3: CASSQESGLAGHHSFTDTQYF
V: TRBV19; J: TRBJ1-1; size: -; D: -; DNA: TGTGCCAGTAGTACCGCCATCAACACTGAAGCTTTCTTT; CDR3: CASSTAINTEAFF
V: TRBV11-2; J: TRBJ2-2; size: -; D: -; DNA: TGTGCCAGCAGCTTACCGGGGTACAGTGGCACCGGGGAGCTGTTTTTT; CDR3: CASSLPGYSGTGELFF
V: TRBV4-2; J: TRBJ2-7; size: -; D: TRBD1; DNA: TGTGCCAGCAGCCAAATTGGGACAGGAGCCTACGAGCAGTACTTC; CDR3: CASSQIGTGAYEQYF
V: TRBV4-1; J: TRBJ1-5; size: -; D: -; DNA: TGCGCCAGCAGCCAAGATGTGTCAGCCCATCAGCCCCAGCATTTT; CDR3: CASSQDVSAHQPQHF
V: TRBV10-3; J: TRBJ1-1; size: -; D: -; DNA: TGTGCCATCAGTGAGTCGAGTCTCCAGGGAGACACTGAAGCTTTCTTT; CDR3: CAISESSLQGDTEAFF
V: TRBV28; J: TRBJ1-1; size: -; D: TRBD1; DNA: TGTGCCAGCAGTTTAGGACAGGGCTTTCGCACTGAAGCTTTCTTT; CDR3: CASSLGQGFRTEAFF
V: TRBV7-6; J: TRBJ1-1; size: -; D: TRBD1; DNA: TGTGCCAGCAGCGACAGGGCGGACACTGAAGCTTTCTTT; CDR3: CASSDRADTEAFF
V: TRBV7-8; J: TRBJ1-2; size: once; D: TRBD1; DNA: TGTGCCAGCAGCTTAAGTATAGGGGGCGATGGCTACACCTTC; CDR3: CASSLSIGGDGYTF
V: TRBV27; J: TRBJ2-2; size: -; D: TRBD2; DNA: TGTGCCAGCAGTTTCCTAGCGGGAGGGCATGGCACCGGGGAGCTGTTTTTT; CDR3: CASSFLAGGHGTGELFF
V: TRBV7-9; J: TRBJ2-1; size: -; D: -; DNA: TGTGCCAGCAGCGCCGGGACCTACAATGAGCAGTTCTTC; CDR3: CASSAGTYNEQFF
V: TRBV6-6; J: TRBJ1-2; size: -; D: -; DNA: TGTGCCAGCACATCCGGGTCCGGCGGGTATGGCTACACCTTC; CDR3: CASTSGSGGYGYTF
V: TRBV13; J: TRBJ2-1; size: -; D: TRBD2; DNA: TGTGCCAGCAGCTCAGGGAGGGGAGCGAAGCAGTTCTTC; CDR3: CASSSGRGAKQFF
V: TRBV19; J: TRBJ2-1; size: -; D: -; DNA: TGTGCCAGTAGTATAGCCTCCTACAATGAGCAGTTCTTC; CDR3: CASSIASYNEQFF
V: TRBV7-9; J: TRBJ1-1; size: -; D: -; DNA: TGTGCCAGCAGCTGGGGGGACGCTGCTGAAGCTTTCTTT; CDR3: CASSWGDAAEAFF
V: TRBV28; J: TRBJ2-7; size: -; D: -; DNA: TGTGCCAGCAGTTCAGGCCTGAGGGCCTACGAGCAGTACTTC; CDR3: CASSSGLRAYEQYF
V: TRBV7-3; J: TRBJ2-5; size: -; D: TRBD2; DNA: TGTGCCAGCACCCGGAGGACTAGCGGGCTACTTCAAGAGACCCAGTACTTC; CDR3: CASTRRTSGLLQETQYF
V: TRBV4-1; J: TRBJ2-5; size: -; D: TRBD2; DNA: TGCGCCAGCAGCCAACATTCGTTAGCGGGAGTAGGCCAAGAGACCCAGTACTTC; CDR3: CASSQHSLAGVGQETQYF
V: TRBV28; J: TRBJ2-1; size: -; D: TRBD2; DNA: TGTGCCAGCAGTTCGAGGGCTAGCGGGAGTGTCATTAATGAGCAGTTCTTC; CDR3: CASSSRASGSVINEQFF
V: TRBV29-1; J: TRBJ1-2; size: -; D: -; DNA: TGCAGCGTTGACAGGGAGGGCTATGGCTACACCTTC; CDR3: CSVDREGYGYTF
V: TRBV7-2; J: TRBJ2-1; size: -; D: -; DNA: TGTGCCAGCAGCTTATCGGGTCCGGGAACGGCCCACAATGAGCAGTTCTTC; CDR3: CASSLSGPGTAHNEQFF
V: TRBV6-5; J: TRBJ1-1; size: -; D: -; DNA: TGTGCCAGCAGTTACTCCCATAGCGGGAACACTGAAGCTTTCTTT; CDR3: CASSYSHSGNTEAFF
V: TRBV7-2; J: TRBJ2-5; size: once; D: TRBD2; DNA: TGTGCCAGCAGCTTAAGCTCTAGCGGGACCCAGTACTTC; CDR3: CASSLSSSGTQYF